These 2 T cell receptor beta chains originate from one sample sequenced in a study of blood T cell repertoires in COVID-19. Profiling relied on immunoSEQ multiplex PCR, and the TCRdb table lists in-frame clones only, not all of them. In the table there are hundreds of thousands of clones, about 88% of which are singletons. Sequencing used peripheral blood. All receptors come from a human donor in a cohort sampled during active COVID-19.

This sequence joins TRBV30 and TRBJ1-1; perhaps TRBD1 as D (6 bases). Trimming pared 0 bases from V and 5 bases from J, leaving 13 bases between. The CDR3 has 14 residues. Germline V lookup: CDR1 GTSNPN, CDR2 SVGIG (reference sequence). CDR3: CAWSVSTGTTEAFF. The CDR3 DNA sequence: TGTGCCTGGAGTGTTAGTACAGGGACGACTGAAGCTTTCTTT.

The V and J genes are TRBV5-8 and TRBJ2-3, with D perhaps TRBD1 (6 bases). The germline V and J ends were trimmed by 4 bases and 2 bases, with 17 bases remaining between them. The germline CDR1 and CDR2 sequences are SGHTS and YDEGEE. The CDR3 has 16 amino acids. CDR3: CASSVIFGTYTDTQYF. The CDR3 DNA reads as TGTGCCAGCAGCGTTATATTCGGGACATACACAGATACGCAGTATTTT. Full variable domain (rest looked up from reference TRBV5-8 and TRBJ2-3): EAGVTQSPTHLIKTRGQQATLRCSPISGHTSVYWYQQALGLGLQFLLWYDEGEERNRGNFPPRFSGRQFPNYSSELNVNALELEDSALYLCASSVIFGTYTDTQYFGPGTRLTVL.